A single sample gave rise to the 8 T cell receptor beta chains below, sequenced in a study of vaccination and CD4 T cells after COVID-19. These receptors' targets are unknown. This sample's treatment: roughly 10-day PBMC culture with coronavirus spike peptide pools or control peptides (ViraFEST assay). Prior to the COVID-19 pandemic (2011-2018), the unexposed donor's CD4+ T cells were collected. The Oncomine TCR Beta short-read assay was what sequenced the DNA obtained from cultured CD4+ T cells. CD4+ T cells were cultured, and genomic DNA was extracted from them. One entry per CDR3 protein, called by TCRdb with MiXCR from the PCR reads. Of around 10,000 distinct CDR3 sequences in the sample, about a third were seen once. The specimen sequenced was CD4+ T cells from blood, cultured in vitro. The source is a human donor in good health.

This chain connects TRBV6-2 or TRBV6-3 to TRBJ2-7; 10 bases agree with TRBD2. The CDR3 runs to 14 residues. CDR1 is MNHEY, CDR2 SVGEGT, per germline. V dropped 2 bases and J dropped 2; count of bases not matched to a gene: 0. The CDR3 region is CASSYGTSAYEQYF. The CDR3 nucleotides read TGTGCCAGCAGTTACGGGACTAGCGCCTACGAGCAGTACTTC.

This clonotype has just a few counts. The CDR3 DNA sequence: TGTGCCAGCACAGGAACTTATAATTCACCCCTCCACTTT. Translation: CASTGTYNSPLHF. The chain joins TRBV6-1 to TRBJ1-6; D gene ambiguous. The V and J ends lost 7 bases and 4 bases respectively, with 8 bases between them. The germline V gene encodes CDR1 MNHNS and CDR2 SASEGT. The CDR3 covers 13 residues.

This clonotype turned up a few times. This rearrangement joins TRBV18 to TRBJ2-1, with 8 bases fitting TRBD2. From germline, CDR1 is KGHSH and CDR2 LQKENI. V lost 5 bases to trimming and J lost 3 bases; unmatched junction nucleotides: 18. The CDR3 runs to 19 residues. The CDR3 loop reads CASSVLPAGGLSIYNEQFF. The CDR3 DNA follows: TGTGCCAGCTCAGTCCTGCCCGCGGGAGGCCTCTCGATCTACAATGAGCAGTTCTTC.

This clonotype was counted between two and nine times. CDR3 in amino acids: CASSPVQGADTQYF. The CDR3 DNA is TGTGCCAGCTCACCGGTACAGGGGGCAGATACGCAGTATTTT. This chain connects TRBV18 to TRBJ2-3; 8 nucleotides match TRBD1. Trimming removed 3 bases from V and 4 bases from J; junction bases left unmatched: 3. CDR3 length: 14 amino acids. Germline V gene data show CDR1 as KGHSH and CDR2 as LQKENI.

In this sample, this clonotype turned up a few times. This chain links TRBV20-1 with TRBJ2-5, with 11 bases identical to TRBD2. V lost 1 base, J lost 4 bases, and 8 bases stayed unmatched. CDR1 DFQATT and CDR2 SNEGSKA come from the germline V gene (reference sequence). CDR3 size: 16 residues. In nucleotides, the CDR3 is TGCAGTGCTAGAGTCTTTAGCGGGAGGGCCGGAGAGACCCAGTACTTC. It is translated as CSARVFSGRAGETQYF.

A few counts support this clonotype. The chain carries TRBV7-2 and TRBJ2-2; D not resolved. CDR1 SGHTA and CDR2 FQGNSA come from the germline V gene. Trimming stripped 5 bases from V and 4 bases from J, with 8 bases between. The CDR3 covers 13 residues. CDR3 residues: CASSPRTTGELFF. CDR3 bases: TGTGCCAGCAGCCCCCGTACCACCGGGGAGCTGTTTTTT.

This chain connects TRBV5-8 to TRBJ2-5; D uncertain. Trimming removed 5 bases at V and 5 bases at J, with 13 bases between. Germline loops: CDR1 SGHTS, CDR2 YDEGEE. The CDR3 is 13 residues long. CDR3 amino acids: CASSPDGWETQYF. As DNA, the CDR3 is TGTGCCAGCAGTCCTGACGGATGGGAGACCCAGTACTTC.

This clonotype showed up just a few times. The chain carries TRBV19 and TRBJ2-7; TRBD2 matches at 7 bases. V lost 5 bases to trimming and J lost 2 bases; unmatched junction nucleotides: 0. Germline V gives CDR1 LNHDA, CDR2 SQIVND (reference sequence). CDR3 length: 12 residues. This CDR3 is CASSRGAYEQYF. DNA of the CDR3: TGTGCCAGTAGTCGGGGGGCCTACGAGCAGTACTTC.